The clone carrying this T cell receptor (beta chain) has only a few counts. Trimming shortened V by 5 bases and J by 5 bases, and 15 bases separated the two germline ends. CDR3 length: 14 amino acids. The germline CDR1 and CDR2 sequences are SEHNR and FQNEAQ (reference sequence). This specimen belongs to a study of blood T cell repertoires in COVID-19. Study background: Italy, Spain and the United States were the sources of the convalescent and acute COVID-19 samples. Sample material is recorded as cDNA or gDNA derived from T cells, B-cell-depleted T cells, or PBMCs.

In the source study's methods: Estimation of nucleated cell counts relied on the amplification of reference gene primers. Sequencing was performed with immunoSEQ multiplex PCR; in TCRdb, only in-frame clones are kept and a portion is missing. The DNA gave D and trimming, while V, J and clone size come from that table. The sample shows about 40,000 clones, around 79% of them seen only once. This sequence originates from a woman of 80 years or more with acute or convalescent COVID-19. The material sequenced was peripheral blood. This chain uses TRBV7-9 with TRBJ1-1; D may be TRBD1 (6 bases). CDR3 amino acids: CASSRGGFWTEAFF. The CDR3 DNA sequence: TGTGCCAGCAGCAGGGGGGGCTTCTGGACTGAAGCTTTCTTT.